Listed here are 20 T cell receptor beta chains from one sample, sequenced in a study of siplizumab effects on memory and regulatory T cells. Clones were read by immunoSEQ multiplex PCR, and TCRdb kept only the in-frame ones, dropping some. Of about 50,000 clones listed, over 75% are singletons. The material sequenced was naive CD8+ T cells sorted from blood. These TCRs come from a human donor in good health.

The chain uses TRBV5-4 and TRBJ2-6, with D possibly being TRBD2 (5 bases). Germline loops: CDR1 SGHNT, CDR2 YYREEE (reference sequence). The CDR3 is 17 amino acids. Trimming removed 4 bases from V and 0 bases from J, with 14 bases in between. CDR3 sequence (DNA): TGTGCCAGCAGCACTGAGACTGACTACTCTGGGGCCAACGTCCTGACTTTC. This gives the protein CASSTETDYSGANVLTF.

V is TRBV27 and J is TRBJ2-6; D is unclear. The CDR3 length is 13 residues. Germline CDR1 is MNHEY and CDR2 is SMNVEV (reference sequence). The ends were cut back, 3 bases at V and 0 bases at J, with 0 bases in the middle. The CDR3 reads CASSFSGANVLTF. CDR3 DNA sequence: TGTGCCAGCAGTTTCTCTGGGGCCAACGTCCTGACTTTC.

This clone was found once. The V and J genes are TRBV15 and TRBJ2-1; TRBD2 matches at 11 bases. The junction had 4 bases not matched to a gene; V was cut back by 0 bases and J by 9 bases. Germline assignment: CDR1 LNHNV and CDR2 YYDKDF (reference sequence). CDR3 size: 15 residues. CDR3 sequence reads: CATSRDRLAGGEQFF. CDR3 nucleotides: TGTGCCACCAGCAGAGATCGCCTAGCGGGAGGTGAGCAGTTCTTC. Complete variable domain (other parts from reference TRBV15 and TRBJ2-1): DAMVIQNPRYQVTQFGKPVTLSCSQTLNHNVMYWYQQKSSQAPKLLFHYYDKDFNNEADTPDNFQSRRPNTSFCFLDIRSPGLGDTAMYLCATSRDRLAGGEQFFGPGTRLTVL.

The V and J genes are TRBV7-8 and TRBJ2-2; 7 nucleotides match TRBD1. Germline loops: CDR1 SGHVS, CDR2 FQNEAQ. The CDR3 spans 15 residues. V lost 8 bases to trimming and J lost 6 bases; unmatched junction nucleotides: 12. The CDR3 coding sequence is TGTGCCAGCCGAGAAGGGGGCGGTCTGGCCGGGGAGCTGTTTTTT. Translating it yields CASREGGGLAGELFF.

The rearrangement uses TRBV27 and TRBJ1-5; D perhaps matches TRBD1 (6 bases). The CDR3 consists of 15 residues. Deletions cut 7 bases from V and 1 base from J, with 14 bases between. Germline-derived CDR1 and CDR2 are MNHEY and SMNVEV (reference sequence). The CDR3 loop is CASKISTGSNQPQHF. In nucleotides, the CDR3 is TGTGCCAGCAAAATAAGCACAGGGAGCAATCAGCCCCAGCATTTT.

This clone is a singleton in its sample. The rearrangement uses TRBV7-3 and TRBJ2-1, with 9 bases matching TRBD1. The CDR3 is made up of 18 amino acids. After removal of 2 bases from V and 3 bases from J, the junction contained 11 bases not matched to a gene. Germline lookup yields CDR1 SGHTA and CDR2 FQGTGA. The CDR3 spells CASSLGTGFNPYYNEQFF. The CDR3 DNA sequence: TGTGCCAGCAGCTTAGGGACAGGGTTTAACCCCTACTACAATGAGCAGTTCTTC.

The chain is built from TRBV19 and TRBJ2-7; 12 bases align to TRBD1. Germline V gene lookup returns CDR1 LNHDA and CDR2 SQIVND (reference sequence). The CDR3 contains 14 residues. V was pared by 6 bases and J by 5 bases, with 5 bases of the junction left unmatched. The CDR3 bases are TGTGCCAGTAGCCCGGGACAGGGGGCGAACGAGCAGTACTTC. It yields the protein CASSPGQGANEQYF.

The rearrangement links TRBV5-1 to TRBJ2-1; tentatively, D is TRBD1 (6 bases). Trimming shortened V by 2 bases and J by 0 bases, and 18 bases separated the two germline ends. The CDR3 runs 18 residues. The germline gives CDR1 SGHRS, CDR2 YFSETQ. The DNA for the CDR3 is TGCGCCAGCAGCTTCGCGCAGGGGACGGCCACCTCCTACAATGAGCAGTTCTTC. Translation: CASSFAQGTATSYNEQFF. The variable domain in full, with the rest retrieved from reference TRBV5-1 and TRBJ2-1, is KAGVTQTPRYLIKTRGQQVTLSCSPISGHRSVSWYQQTPGQGLQFLFEYFSETQRNKGNFPGRFSGRQFSNSRSEMNVSTLELGDSALYLCASSFAQGTATSYNEQFFGPGTRLTVL.

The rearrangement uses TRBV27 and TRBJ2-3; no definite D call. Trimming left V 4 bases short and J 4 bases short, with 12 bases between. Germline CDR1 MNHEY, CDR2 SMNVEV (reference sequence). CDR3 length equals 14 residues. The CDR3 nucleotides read TGTGCCAGCAGTTCAACCGTACCCGCAGATACGCAGTATTTT. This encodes CASSSTVPADTQYF.

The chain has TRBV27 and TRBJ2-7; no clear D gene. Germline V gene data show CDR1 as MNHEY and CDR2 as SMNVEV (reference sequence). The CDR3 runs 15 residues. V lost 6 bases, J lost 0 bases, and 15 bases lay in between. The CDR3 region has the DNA TGTGCCAGCAGGACAACCGACTGGGACTCCTACGAGCAGTACTTC. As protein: CASRTTDWDSYEQYF.

The CDR3 loop reads CSVGGDRAVHEQYF. CDR3 nucleotides: TGCAGCGTTGGGGGGGACAGGGCTGTCCACGAGCAGTACTTC. J is TRBJ2-7 and V is TRBV29-1, with TRBD1 matching 9 bases. In germline, CDR1 is SQVTM, CDR2 ANQGSEA. Trimming took 4 bases from V and 5 from J; bases not matched to a gene: 9. The CDR3 covers 14 residues.

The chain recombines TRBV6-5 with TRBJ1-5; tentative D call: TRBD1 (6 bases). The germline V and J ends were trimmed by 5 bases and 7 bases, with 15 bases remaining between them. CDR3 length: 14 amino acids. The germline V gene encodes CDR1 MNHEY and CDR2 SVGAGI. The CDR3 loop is CASSATGGAQPQHF. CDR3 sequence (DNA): TGTGCCAGCAGTGCTACGGGGGGGGCCCAGCCCCAGCATTTT.

CDR3 residues: CASSPPRTYNEQFF. CDR3 coding DNA: TGTGCCAGCAGCCCTCCGAGGACCTACAATGAGCAGTTCTTC. The V gene is TRBV9, the J gene TRBJ2-1, with D uncertain. There are 14 residues in the CDR3. Trimming took 4 bases from V and 2 from J, leaving 10 bases between them. Germline CDR1 SGDLS, CDR2 YYNGEE.

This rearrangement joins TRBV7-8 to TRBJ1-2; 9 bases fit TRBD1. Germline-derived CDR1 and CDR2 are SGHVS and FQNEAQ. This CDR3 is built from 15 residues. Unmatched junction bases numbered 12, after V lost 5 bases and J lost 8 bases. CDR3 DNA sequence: TGTGCCAGCAGCCTCGGGACAGGGCTTTTCGAGGGCTACACCTTC. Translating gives CASSLGTGLFEGYTF. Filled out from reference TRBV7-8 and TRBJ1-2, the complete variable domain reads GAGVSQSPRYKVAKRGQDVALRCDPISGHVSLFWYQQALGQGPEFLTYFQNEAQLDKSGLPSDRFFAERPEGSVSTLKIQRTQQEDSAVYLCASSLGTGLFEGYTFGSGTRLTVV.

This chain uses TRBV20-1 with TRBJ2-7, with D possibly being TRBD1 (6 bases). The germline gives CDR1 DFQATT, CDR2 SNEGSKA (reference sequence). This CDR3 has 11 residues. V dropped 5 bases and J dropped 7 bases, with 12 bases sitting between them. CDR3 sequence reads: CSAGGLGEQYF. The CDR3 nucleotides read TGCAGTGCTGGGGGCCTCGGGGAGCAGTACTTC.

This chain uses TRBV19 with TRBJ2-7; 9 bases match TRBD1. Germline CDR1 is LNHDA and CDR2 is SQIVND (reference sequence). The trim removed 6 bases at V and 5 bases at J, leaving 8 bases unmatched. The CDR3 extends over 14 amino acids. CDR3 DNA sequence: TGTGCCAGTAGACCGACAGGGGGAACAAACGAGCAGTACTTC. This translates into CASRPTGGTNEQYF.

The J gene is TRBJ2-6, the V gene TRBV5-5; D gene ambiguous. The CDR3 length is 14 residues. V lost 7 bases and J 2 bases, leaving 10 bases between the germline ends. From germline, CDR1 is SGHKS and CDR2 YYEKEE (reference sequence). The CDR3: CASLDGTGANVLTF. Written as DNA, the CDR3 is TGTGCCAGCCTGGACGGAACTGGGGCCAACGTCCTGACTTTC.

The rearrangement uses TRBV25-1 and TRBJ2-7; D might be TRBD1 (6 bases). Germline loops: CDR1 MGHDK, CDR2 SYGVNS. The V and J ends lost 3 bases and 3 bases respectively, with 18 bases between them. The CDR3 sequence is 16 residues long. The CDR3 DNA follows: TGTGCCAGCAGTGACGAGGACGGGACATCTATCTACGAGCAGTACTTC. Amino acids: CASSDEDGTSIYEQYF.

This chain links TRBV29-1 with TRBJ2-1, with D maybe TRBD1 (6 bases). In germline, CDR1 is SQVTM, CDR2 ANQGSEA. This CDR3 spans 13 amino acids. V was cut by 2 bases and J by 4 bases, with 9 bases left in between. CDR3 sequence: CSVEQGFYNEQFF. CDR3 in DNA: TGCAGCGTTGAACAGGGGTTTTACAATGAGCAGTTCTTC.

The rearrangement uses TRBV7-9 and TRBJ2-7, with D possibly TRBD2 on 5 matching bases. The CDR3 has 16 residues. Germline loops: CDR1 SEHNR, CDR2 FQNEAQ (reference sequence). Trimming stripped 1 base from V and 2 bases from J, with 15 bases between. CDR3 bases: TGTGCCAGCAGCTTAGAGCCTAGCCTTGTAACCTACGAGCAGTACTTC. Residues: CASSLEPSLVTYEQYF.